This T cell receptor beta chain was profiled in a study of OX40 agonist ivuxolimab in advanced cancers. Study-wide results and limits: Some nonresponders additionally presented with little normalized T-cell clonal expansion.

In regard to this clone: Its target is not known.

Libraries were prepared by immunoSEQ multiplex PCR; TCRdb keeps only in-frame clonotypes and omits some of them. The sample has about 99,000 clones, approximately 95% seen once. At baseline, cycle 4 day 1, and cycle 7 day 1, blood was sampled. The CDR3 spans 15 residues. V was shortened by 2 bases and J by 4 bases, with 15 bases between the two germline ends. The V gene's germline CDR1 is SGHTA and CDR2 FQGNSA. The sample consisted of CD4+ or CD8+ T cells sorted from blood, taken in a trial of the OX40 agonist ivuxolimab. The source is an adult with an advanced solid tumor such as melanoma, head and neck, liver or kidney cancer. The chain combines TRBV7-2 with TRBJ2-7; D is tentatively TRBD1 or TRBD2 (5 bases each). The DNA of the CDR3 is TGTGCCAGCAGCTTAAGCGTGGGGACGGCTTACGAGCAGTACTTC. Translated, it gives CASSLSVGTAYEQYF. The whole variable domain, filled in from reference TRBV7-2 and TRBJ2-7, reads GAGVSQSPSNKVTEKGKDVELRCDPISGHTALYWYRQSLGQGLEFLIYFQGNSAPDKSGLPSDRFSAERTGGSVSTLTIQRTQQEDSAVYLCASSLSVGTAYEQYFGPGTRLTVT.